This T cell receptor beta chain was found in a study of vaccination and CD4 T cells after COVID-19 (dated by TCRdb to about 2022). Regarding the study in general: Every convalescent patient had a positive nasal swab PCR test for SARS-CoV-2, with mild disease in roughly ten patients and severe disease in one. Two doses of either the Pfizer-BioNTech BNT162b2 vaccine (n=8) or the Moderna mRNA-1273 vaccine (n=2) were administered to participants. The spike-specific CD4+ TCR repertoire was compared before and after mRNA vaccination in approximately ten COVID-19 convalescent patients and a handful of infection-naive healthy vaccine recipients. In the convalescent cohort there were six males and four females, among whom were two Hispanic individuals, seven Caucasians, two Asians and one multiracial person. Post-COVID blood samples from convalescent patients were collected a median of approximately 100 days after diagnosis, with a range of roughly 35 to 170 days. In control cultures, a CEFX viral epitope pool was used as positive control, an HIV-1 Nef peptide pool was used as negative control, or no peptide was added. Culture stimuli were overlapping spike peptide pools from SARS-CoV-2 and from the common cold coronaviruses HCoV-NL63, HCoV-OC43 and HCoV-229E. Post-vaccine blood samples were collected a median of around 10 weeks after the second vaccine dose, ranging from roughly 13 to 250 days.

Reading the label with the study, this specimen's treatment or condition is: approximately nine-day PBMC culture with coronavirus spike peptide pools or control peptides (ViraFEST assay). The ViraFEST assay was used in the study, in which antigen-specific T cells were expanded with peptide pools and expanded clonotypes were subsequently identified by TCR sequencing. The convalescent patients' positive SARS-CoV-2 PCR tests were from March to December 2020, which was before the Alpha, Beta and Delta variants emerged in the United States. Each well held 2 million to 2.5 million PBMCs cultured with roughly 10 ug/ml peptide pools in IMDM containing around 5.5% human AB serum and 9.5 to 10 IU/ml IL-2. On days 3 and 7, half of the culture medium was replaced with fresh IL-2-containing medium. Once the cells had been in culture for over nine days, the EasySep CD4+ T cell isolation kit was used to isolate CD4+ T cells by negative selection. Ficoll-Paque Plus gradient centrifugation was used to isolate PBMCs from whole blood, and the isolated PBMCs were then either used fresh or cryopreserved at -140C. Culture conditions were generally each tested in triplicate wells.

Library prep was done by PCR. DNA from cultured CD4+ T cells was subjected to TCR sequencing with the Oncomine TCR Beta short-read assay at the Johns Hopkins FTIC core. The QIAamp micro DNA kit was used to extract genomic DNA from the cultured CD4+ T cells. The Oncomine TCR Beta libraries from cultured CD4+ T cells were pooled using unique dual indexes and then sequenced on an Illumina iSeq 100. As for the original processing: Non-productive sequences were removed, and CDR3s that did not start with C, did not end with F or W, or were shorter than 7 amino acids were discarded. The MANAFEST web application identified antigen-specific clonotypes by comparing peptide-stimulated wells against reference wells and other culture wells. Positive clones required FDR below 0.05, an odds ratio above 5, and productive frequency above 0.1% in at least two of three replicate wells. Cross-reactive clonotypes were defined as significantly expanded in both SARS-CoV-2 spike wells and at least one common cold coronavirus spike condition. CDR3 homology was assessed with Levenshtein distances (stringdist) and unrooted phylogenetic trees (ape) in R version 3.6.1. TCRdb reprocessed the public reads (quality trimming at Q25 with fastp, clone calling with MiXCR) and kept in-frame beta chains. Identical CDR3 proteins give one entry, which carries the most common genes and DNA. These V and J calls originate from TCRdb's pipeline instead of the authors' own analysis. Present in this sample are about 25,000 distinct CDR3 sequences, approximately 39% of which were seen just once. The ten largest account for more than 6% of the sample.

General study outcomes and caveats: Among convalescent patients, a median about 86% of the SARS-CoV-2-reactive clones seen after vaccination appeared only after vaccination, which suggests priming specific to the vaccine. The median count of SARS-CoV-2-reactive clonotypes went up from 21 after infection to 30 to 40 after vaccination, although the change was not significant. In convalescent patients, nearly all vaccine-specific clones (304 of 307) were found to be mono-reactive for SARS-CoV-2 spike rather than cross-reactive with common cold coronaviruses. The number of convalescent patients in the study was relatively small, and the study did not examine early timepoints following natural infection.

This clonotype was recorded once. The antigen this receptor binds is unknown. Within one base of it there is no much larger clone, and no base qualities were kept. One read amounts to weak evidence. The cysteine opens and the phenylalanine closes a CDR3 of 17 amino acids. Only the CDR3 DNA is retained, 51 bases long and in frame from the first base. According to the germline V gene, CDR1 reads KGHSH and CDR2 reads LQKENI. The V and J ends are trimmed by 4 bases and 1 base, leaving 19 bases between them. In this chain, TRBV18 is recombined with TRBJ2-5; TRBD2 might be the D gene, on 7 matching bases. The receptor was derived from a human donor who had recovered from COVID-19. Material for sequencing was CD4+ T cells from blood, cultured in vitro. The CDR3 sequence is CASSRTRGGAFQETQYF. Here is the DNA: TGTGCCAGCTCACGGACTAGAGGGGGGGCTTTCCAAGAGACCCAGTACTTC.